This entry lists 11 T cell receptor beta chains sequenced from one sample in a study of early T cells in non-severe SARS-CoV-2 infection. TCRdb analysed the 5' RACE reads with MiXCR anew, one entry per CDR3 protein. The sample yields fewer than 40,000 distinct CDR3 sequences, more than 4.5% seen once. The sample comprised whole blood. These receptors came from an adult who was a healthcare worker with PCR-confirmed SARS-CoV-2 infection or an uninfected control (not recorded which).

In this sample, this clonotype turned up many times. The chain couples TRBV7-6 to TRBJ2-3; D is ambiguous. The germline V gene encodes CDR1 SGHVS and CDR2 FNYEAQ. The CDR3 runs 17 residues. V lost 0 bases, J lost 6 bases, and 19 bases lay in between. The CDR3 reads CASSLARGSQRMDTQYF. Written as DNA, the CDR3 is TGTGCCAGCAGCTTAGCGCGCGGCTCCCAAAGGATGGATACGCAGTATTTT.

This clonotype was detected many times. CDR3 in DNA: TGTGCCAGCAGCCAAGGTAGCCATCTTTACAATGAGCAGTTCTTC. Amino acids: CASSQGSHLYNEQFF. J is TRBJ2-1 and V is TRBV14, with D hard to call. The V end lost 1 base, the J end lost 4 bases, and 11 bases lay between the germline ends. The CDR3 contains 15 residues. Germline values: CDR1 SGHDN, CDR2 FVKESK.

The rearrangement uses TRBV7-8 and TRBJ1-1, with D uncertain. Germline CDR1 is SGHVS and CDR2 is FQNEAQ. With 3 bases removed from V and 4 bases from J, the gap between germline ends came to 12 bases. The CDR3 runs 14 residues. The CDR3, as DNA: TGTGCCAGCAGCTTGGATCGAGGGTCCACTGAAGCTTTCTTT. Its translation is CASSLDRGSTEAFF.

Ten or more counts support this clonotype. The chain employs TRBV6-2 or TRBV6-3 and TRBJ1-1; a weak D match, TRBD1 (6 bases). Germline V gene data show CDR1 as MNHEY and CDR2 as SVGEGT. Trimming took off 6 bases at V and 0 bases at J, with 14 bases between the two ends. The CDR3 has 15 amino acids. The CDR3 nucleotides are TGTGCCAGCAGCAGGACAGCCTCGGTGAACACTGAAGCTTTCTTT. This translates into CASSRTASVNTEAFF.

Ten or more counts support this clonotype. The chain joins TRBV2 to TRBJ2-2; perhaps D is TRBD1 or TRBD2 (5 bases each). The CDR3 consists of 17 residues. Germline CDR1 SNHLY, CDR2 FYNNEI. Trimming cost V 6 bases and J 1 base, with 18 bases left between them. CDR3 nucleotide sequence: TGTGCCAGCAGGCGCCGGGACCCTCGGCGGAACACCGGGGAGCTGTTTTTT. As protein: CASRRRDPRRNTGELFF. Using reference TRBV2 and TRBJ2-2 for the parts outside the CDR3, the full variable domain is EPEVTQTPSHQVTQMGQEVILRCVPISNHLYFYWYRQILGQKVEFLVSFYNNEISEKSEIFDDQFSVERPDGSNFTLKIRSTKLEDSAMYFCASRRRDPRRNTGELFFGEGSRLTVL.

The sample holds many counts of this clonotype. The chain recombines TRBV5-4 with TRBJ1-6; D call uncertain. The CDR3 has 13 residues. Germline V gene sequence: CDR1 SGHNT, CDR2 YYREEE (reference sequence). The V end lost 4 bases, the J end lost 7 bases, and 9 bases lay between the germline ends. CDR3 protein: CASSTDVNSPLHF. The CDR3 region has the DNA TGTGCCAGCAGCACGGACGTGAATTCACCCCTCCACTTT.

With regard to this clonotype: A much larger clone differs from this one at a single base, so this may be a read error. V and J are TRBV6-2 or TRBV6-3 and TRBJ2-1; either TRBD1 or TRBD2 may fit D (6 bases each). Per germline, CDR1 MNHEY and CDR2 SVGEGT. The CDR3 loop spans 15 amino acids. In DNA form, the CDR3 reads TGTGCCAGCAGTTTTAGCGGAGGGGGTTTCAATGAGCTGTTCTTC. This sequence encodes CASSFSGGGFNELFF.

This clonotype was picked up many times. V usage is TRBV7-8 and J usage is TRBJ2-5, with D perhaps TRBD2 (5 bases). There are 14 residues in the CDR3. V was pared by 5 bases and J by 2 bases, with 12 bases between. CDR1 SGHVS and CDR2 FQNEAQ come from the germline V gene. CDR3 bases: TGTGCCAGCAGCCCCTCGAGGACTCAAGAGACCCAGTACTTC. This encodes CASSPSRTQETQYF.

This clonotype came up a few times. This chain uses TRBV7-9 with TRBJ2-7, with D unresolved. Germline CDR1 SEHNR, CDR2 FQNEAQ (reference sequence). The V and J ends lost 7 bases and 1 base respectively, with 14 bases between them. The length of the CDR3 is 14 residues. As DNA, the CDR3 is TGTGCCAGCAACCGGGCAGGACCTTCCTACGAGCAGTACTTC. It translates to CASNRAGPSYEQYF.

This clonotype was detected ten times or more. The chain carries TRBV27 and TRBJ2-7, with no clear D. CDR1 is MNHEY, CDR2 SMNVEV, per germline (reference sequence). The CDR3 is 13 amino acids. Between the trimmed V and J ends, which lost 6 bases and 1 base, there was a span of 10 bases. The CDR3 loop reads CASSLFGSYEQYF. The CDR3 nucleotides read TGTGCCAGCAGCCTTTTCGGATCCTACGAGCAGTACTTC.

In this sample, this clonotype turned up a few times. CDR3 nucleotide sequence: TGTGCCAGCAGCTTCACAGGACTTCCACGGGAGACCCAGTACTTC. Encoded protein: CASSFTGLPRETQYF. The chain joins TRBV11-3 to TRBJ2-5, with D perhaps TRBD1 or TRBD2 (5 bases each). From germline, CDR1 is SGHNT and CDR2 YENEEA. Trimming shortened V by 3 bases and J by 5 bases, and 16 bases separated the two germline ends. The CDR3 is 15 residues long.